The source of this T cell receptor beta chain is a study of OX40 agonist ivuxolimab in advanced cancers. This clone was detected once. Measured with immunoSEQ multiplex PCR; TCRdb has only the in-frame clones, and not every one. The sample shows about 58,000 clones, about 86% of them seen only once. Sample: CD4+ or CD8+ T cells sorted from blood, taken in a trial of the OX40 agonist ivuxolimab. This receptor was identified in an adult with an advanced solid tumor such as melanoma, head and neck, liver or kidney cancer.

In DNA, the CDR3 is TGTGCCAGCAGTGTCCACAGGGGCAACTATGGCTACACCTTC. The encoded protein is CASSVHRGNYGYTF. The chain couples TRBV6-1 to TRBJ1-2; 7 bases fit TRBD1. Germline CDR1 reads MNHNS; CDR2 reads SASEGT. This CDR3 comprises 14 residues. J gave up 2 bases and V 4 bases, and 4 bases lay outside the gene matches.